The entry below gives a single TCR beta chain sequence along with its context. No antigen is known for it. Per-base qualities were not stored, and no clone one base away is much larger. For sequencing of the TCRbeta CDR3 region, genomic DNA was extracted from the sorted cells. The immunoSEQ Assay was used to sequence the TCRbeta CDR3 regions. As stored in TCRdb, this immuneACCESS dataset retains in-frame rearrangements with V and J assigned. A fraction of the clones does not appear; measured against another copy, unresolved V genes explain less than half of the discrepancy, and the remainder lacks a known reason. Across this sample there are tens of thousands of clones, with 80% to 95% seen only once. The ten largest clones add up to approximately 19% of the sample. Its CDR3 holds 15 amino acids, cysteine through phenylalanine. Only the CDR3 part of the read is kept: 45 bases, read in frame from the first base. V has 7 bases trimmed and J has 4 bases trimmed; junction bases matching no gene number 13. CDR1 and CDR2 are drawn from the germline V gene: MGHRA, YSYEKL.

The data were taken from a study of OX40 agonist ivuxolimab in advanced cancers. Looking at the study overall: Ivuxolimab, which targeted the costimulatory receptor OX40 (CD134), was an agonistic, fully human IgG2 monoclonal antibody. Intravenous ivuxolimab was administered to patients every 2 weeks at six dose levels: 0.01, 0.1, 0.3, 1.5, 3 and 10 mg/kg. Among the approximately 50 dose-escalation patients, about 20 had hepatocellular carcinoma, roughly 15 melanoma, 9 renal cell carcinoma and 9 head and neck cancer. The dose-escalation cohort was about 83% male with a mean age of about 58 years, ranging from about 20 to 80. Patients were allowed to have had prior anti-PD-1, anti-PD-L1 or anti-CTLA-4 therapy, and roughly 40% of the dose-escalation patients had been treated with checkpoint inhibitors. Three dose-escalation patients achieved partial responses, one with hepatocellular carcinoma and two with cutaneous melanoma. Peripheral TCRbeta sequencing was intended to test whether TCR sequence diversity was altered and clonal T-cell expansion was caused by ivuxolimab. The paper covers the monotherapy dose-escalation part of the phase I ivuxolimab trial, which included N of about 50 patients.

What the work shows at the level of the full study, not this receptor alone: Partial responders in the 0.1-3.0 mg/kg groups had among the lowest normalized peripheral clonal expansion, especially among CD8+ T cells. At doses from 0.1 to 3.0 mg/kg, clonal expansion was seen in both CD4+ and CD8+ blood T cells between baseline and week 6. Low levels of normalized T-cell clonal expansion were also seen in some patients who did not respond. After ivuxolimab, CD8+ T cells had more expanded clones than CD4+ T cells on average. Which antigens the clonally expanded peripheral T cells were specific for was not determined.

The trial excluded patients who had a history of autoimmune disease or who were on systemic immunosuppression. In every dose cohort, peripheral blood was drawn for TCR sequencing at baseline, cycle 4 day 1, and cycle 7 day 1. Samples were obtained from an open-label, multicenter, first-in-human phase I dose-escalation trial of ivuxolimab. Adults with locally advanced or metastatic melanoma, renal cell, hepatocellular, or head and neck squamous cell carcinoma were enrolled in the trial. CD4+ and CD8+ T cells were sorted separately from peripheral blood before TCR sequencing. The receptor was isolated from an adult with an advanced solid tumor such as melanoma, head and neck, liver or kidney cancer. The chain is made from TRBV4-1 and TRBJ2-7; 7 of the junction bases match TRBD1. Material: CD4+ or CD8+ T cells sorted from blood, obtained in a trial of the OX40 agonist ivuxolimab. The CDR3 is CASMGFTGENYEQYF. The DNA reads as follows: TGCGCCAGCATGGGATTTACAGGGGAAAATTACGAGCAGTACTTC.